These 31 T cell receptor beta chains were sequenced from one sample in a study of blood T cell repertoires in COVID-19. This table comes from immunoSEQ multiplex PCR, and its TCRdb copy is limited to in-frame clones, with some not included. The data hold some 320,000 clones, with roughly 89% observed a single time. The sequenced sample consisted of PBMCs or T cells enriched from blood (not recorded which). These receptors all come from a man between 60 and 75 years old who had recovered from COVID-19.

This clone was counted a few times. CDR3: CASRDYYNEQFF. DNA of the CDR3: TGTGCCAGCAGGGACTATTACAATGAGCAGTTCTTC. The chain has TRBV6-5 and TRBJ2-1; possible D gene TRBD2, 6 bases. Germline loops: CDR1 MNHEY, CDR2 SVGAGI. Trimming pared 6 bases from V and 4 bases from J, leaving 7 bases between. The CDR3 contains 12 residues.

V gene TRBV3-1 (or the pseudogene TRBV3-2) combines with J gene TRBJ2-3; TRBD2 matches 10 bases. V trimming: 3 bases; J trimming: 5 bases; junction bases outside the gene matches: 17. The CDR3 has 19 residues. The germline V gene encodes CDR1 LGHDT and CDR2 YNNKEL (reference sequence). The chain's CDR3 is CASSHLPRWASGSGDTQYF. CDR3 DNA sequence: TGTGCCAGCAGCCACCTACCCCGTTGGGCTAGCGGGAGCGGAGATACGCAGTATTTT.

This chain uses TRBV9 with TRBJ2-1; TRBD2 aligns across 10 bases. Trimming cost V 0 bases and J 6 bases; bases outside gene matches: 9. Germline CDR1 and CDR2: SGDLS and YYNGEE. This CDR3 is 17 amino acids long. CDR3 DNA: TGTGCCAGCAGCGTAGGGGCTAGCGGGAGCCAAGTCAATGAGCAGTTCTTC. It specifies CASSVGASGSQVNEQFF.

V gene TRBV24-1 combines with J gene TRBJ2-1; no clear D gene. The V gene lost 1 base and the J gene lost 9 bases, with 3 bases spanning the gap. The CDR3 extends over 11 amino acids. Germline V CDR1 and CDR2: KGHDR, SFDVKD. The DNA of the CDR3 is TGTGCCACCAGTGATTTCTTTGAGCAGTTCTTC. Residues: CATSDFFEQFF.

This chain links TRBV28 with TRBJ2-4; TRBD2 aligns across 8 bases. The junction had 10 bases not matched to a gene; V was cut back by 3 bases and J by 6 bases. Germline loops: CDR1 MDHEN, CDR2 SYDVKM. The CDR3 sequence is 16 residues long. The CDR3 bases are TGTGCCAGCAGTTTTCGTGCGGGAGGCCGGGGAAACATTCAGTACTTC. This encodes CASSFRAGGRGNIQYF.

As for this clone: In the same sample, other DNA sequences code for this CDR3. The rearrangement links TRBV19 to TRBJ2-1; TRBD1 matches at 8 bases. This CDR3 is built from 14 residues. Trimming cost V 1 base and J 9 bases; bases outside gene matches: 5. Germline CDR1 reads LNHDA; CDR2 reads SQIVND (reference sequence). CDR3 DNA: TGTGCCAGTAGTATAGGCCAGGGGGCGGGTGAGCAGTTCTTC. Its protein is CASSIGQGAGEQFF.

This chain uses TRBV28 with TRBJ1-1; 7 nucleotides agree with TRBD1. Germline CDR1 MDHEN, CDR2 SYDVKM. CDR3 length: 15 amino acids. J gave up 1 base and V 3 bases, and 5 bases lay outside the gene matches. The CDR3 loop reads CASSLEGTENTEAFF. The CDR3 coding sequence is TGTGCCAGCAGTTTGGAGGGGACAGAGAACACTGAAGCTTTCTTT.

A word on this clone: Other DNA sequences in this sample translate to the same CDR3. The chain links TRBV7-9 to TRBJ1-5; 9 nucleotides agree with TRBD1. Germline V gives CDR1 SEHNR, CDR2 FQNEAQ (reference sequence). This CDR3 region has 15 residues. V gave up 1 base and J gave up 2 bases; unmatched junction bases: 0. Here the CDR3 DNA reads TGTGCCAGCAGCTTAGGGACAGGGGGCAATCAGCCCCAGCATTTT. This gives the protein CASSLGTGGNQPQHF.

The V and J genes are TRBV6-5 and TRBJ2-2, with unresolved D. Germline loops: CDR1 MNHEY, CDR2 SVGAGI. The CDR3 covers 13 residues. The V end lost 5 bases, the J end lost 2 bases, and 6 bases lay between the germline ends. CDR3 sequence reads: CASSPLNTGELFF. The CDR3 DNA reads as TGTGCCAGCAGTCCTCTAAACACCGGGGAGCTGTTTTTT.

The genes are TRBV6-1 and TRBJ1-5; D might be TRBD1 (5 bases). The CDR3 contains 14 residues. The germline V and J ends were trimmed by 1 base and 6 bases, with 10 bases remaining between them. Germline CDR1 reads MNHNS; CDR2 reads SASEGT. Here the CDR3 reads CASSEVGRGQPQHF. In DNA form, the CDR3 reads TGTGCCAGCAGTGAAGTGGGGAGGGGTCAGCCCCAGCATTTT.

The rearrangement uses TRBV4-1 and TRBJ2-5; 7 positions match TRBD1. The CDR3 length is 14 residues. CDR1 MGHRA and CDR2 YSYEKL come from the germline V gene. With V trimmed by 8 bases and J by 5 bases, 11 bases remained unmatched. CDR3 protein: CASSSGQRSETQYF. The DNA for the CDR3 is TGCGCCAGCTCCTCGGGACAGAGGTCGGAGACCCAGTACTTC.

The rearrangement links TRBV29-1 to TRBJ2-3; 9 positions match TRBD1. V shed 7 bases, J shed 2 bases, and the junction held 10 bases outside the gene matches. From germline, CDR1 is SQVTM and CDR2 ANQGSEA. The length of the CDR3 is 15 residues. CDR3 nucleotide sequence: TGCAGCGGGGGACAGGGCGTCGGTAACACAGATACGCAGTATTTT. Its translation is CSGGQGVGNTDTQYF.

The chain's CDR3 is CASSRTAATGYTF. The DNA of the CDR3 is TGTGCCAGCAGTAGGACAGCCGCAACTGGCTACACCTTC. The chain carries TRBV28 and TRBJ1-2, with D possibly TRBD1 on 6 matching bases. Germline V gene lookup returns CDR1 MDHEN and CDR2 SYDVKM. V was trimmed by 5 bases and J by 7 bases, leaving 14 bases between them. The CDR3 runs 13 residues.

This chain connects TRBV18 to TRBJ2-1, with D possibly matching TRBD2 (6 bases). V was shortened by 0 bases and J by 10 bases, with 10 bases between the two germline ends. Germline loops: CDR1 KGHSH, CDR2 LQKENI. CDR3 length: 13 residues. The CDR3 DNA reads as TGTGCCAGCTCACCACCCGGCGGGATAGAGCAGTTCTTC. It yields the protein CASSPPGGIEQFF. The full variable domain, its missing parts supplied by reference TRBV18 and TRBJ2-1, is NAGVMQNPRHLVRRRGQEARLRCSPMKGHSHVYWYRQLPEEGLKFMVYLQKENIIDESGMPKERFSAEFPKEGPSILRIQQVVRGDSAAYFCASSPPGGIEQFFGPGTRLTVL.

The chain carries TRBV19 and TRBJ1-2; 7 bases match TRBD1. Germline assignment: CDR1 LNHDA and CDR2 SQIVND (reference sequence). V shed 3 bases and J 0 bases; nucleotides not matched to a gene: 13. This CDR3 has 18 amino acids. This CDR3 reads CASSMVKRGQRPNYGYTF. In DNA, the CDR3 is TGTGCCAGTAGTATGGTAAAGAGGGGACAGCGTCCTAACTATGGCTACACCTTC.

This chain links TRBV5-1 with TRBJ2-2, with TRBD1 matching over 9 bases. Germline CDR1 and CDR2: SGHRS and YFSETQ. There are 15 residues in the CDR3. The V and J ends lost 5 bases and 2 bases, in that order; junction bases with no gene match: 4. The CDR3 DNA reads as TGCGCCAGCAGGGCGGGACAGGGTAACACCGGGGAGCTGTTTTTT. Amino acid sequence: CASRAGQGNTGELFF.

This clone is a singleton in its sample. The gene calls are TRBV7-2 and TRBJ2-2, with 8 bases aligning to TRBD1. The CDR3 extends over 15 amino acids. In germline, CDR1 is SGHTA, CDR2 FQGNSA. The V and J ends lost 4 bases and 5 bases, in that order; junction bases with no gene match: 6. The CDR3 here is CASSSTTGVTGELFF. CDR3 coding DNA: TGTGCCAGCAGCTCAACGACAGGGGTGACCGGGGAGCTGTTTTTT. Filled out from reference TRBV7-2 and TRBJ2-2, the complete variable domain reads GAGVSQSPSNKVTEKGKDVELRCDPISGHTALYWYRQSLGQGLEFLIYFQGNSAPDKSGLPSDRFSAERTGGSVSTLTIQRTQQEDSAVYLCASSSTTGVTGELFFGEGSRLTVL.

CDR3 residues: CASSSYLLAGGPTDTQYF. Written as DNA, the CDR3 is TGTGCCAGCAGCTCTTATTTACTAGCGGGAGGGCCCACAGATACGCAGTATTTT. V and J are TRBV7-3 and TRBJ2-3; 13 positions agree with TRBD2. This CDR3 is 18 amino acids long. Germline loops: CDR1 SGHTA, CDR2 FQGTGA. J was trimmed by 2 bases and V by 4 bases; bases with no gene match: 9.

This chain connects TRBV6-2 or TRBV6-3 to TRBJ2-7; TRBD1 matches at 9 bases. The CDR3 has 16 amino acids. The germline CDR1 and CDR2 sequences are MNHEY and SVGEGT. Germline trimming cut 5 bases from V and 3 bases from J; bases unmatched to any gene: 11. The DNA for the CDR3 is TGTGCCAGCAGTCCGTTGCGGGGACAGGGAGACTACGAGCAGTACTTC. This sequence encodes CASSPLRGQGDYEQYF.

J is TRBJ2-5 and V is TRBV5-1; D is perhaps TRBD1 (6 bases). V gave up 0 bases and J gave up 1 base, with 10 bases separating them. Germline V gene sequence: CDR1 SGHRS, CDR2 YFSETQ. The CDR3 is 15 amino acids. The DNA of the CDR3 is TGCGCCAGCAGCTTGGGGACAGCACTCCAAGAGACCCAGTACTTC. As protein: CASSLGTALQETQYF.

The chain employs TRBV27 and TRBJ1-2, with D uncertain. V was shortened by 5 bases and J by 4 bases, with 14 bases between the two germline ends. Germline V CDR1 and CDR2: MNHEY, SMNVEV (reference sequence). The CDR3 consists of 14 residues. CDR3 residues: CASSPDGGGYGYTF. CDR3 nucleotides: TGTGCCAGCAGTCCCGACGGAGGTGGCTATGGCTACACCTTC.

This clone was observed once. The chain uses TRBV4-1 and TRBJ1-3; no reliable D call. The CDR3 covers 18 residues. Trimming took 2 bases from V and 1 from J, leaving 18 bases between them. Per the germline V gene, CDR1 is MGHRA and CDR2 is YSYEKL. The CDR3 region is CASSQLWVASGSGNTIYF. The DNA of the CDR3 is TGCGCCAGCAGCCAATTGTGGGTCGCCTCCGGGTCTGGAAACACCATATATTTT.

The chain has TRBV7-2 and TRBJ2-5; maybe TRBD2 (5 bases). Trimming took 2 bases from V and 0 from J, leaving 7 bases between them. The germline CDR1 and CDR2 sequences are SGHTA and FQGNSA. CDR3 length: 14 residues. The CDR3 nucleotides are TGTGCCAGCAGCTTAAGAGGGTACCAAGAGACCCAGTACTTC. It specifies CASSLRGYQETQYF.

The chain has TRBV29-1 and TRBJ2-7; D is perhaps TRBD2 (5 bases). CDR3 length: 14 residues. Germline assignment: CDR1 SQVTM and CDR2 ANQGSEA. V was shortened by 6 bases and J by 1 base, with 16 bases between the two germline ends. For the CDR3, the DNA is TGCAGCGTAGTACGAGTTGGCGGGTCCTACGAGCAGTACTTC. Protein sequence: CSVVRVGGSYEQYF.

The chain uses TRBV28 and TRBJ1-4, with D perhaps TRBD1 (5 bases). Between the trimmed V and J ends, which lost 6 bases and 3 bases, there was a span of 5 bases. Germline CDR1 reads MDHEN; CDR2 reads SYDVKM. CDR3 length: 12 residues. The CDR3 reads CASRGPNEKLFF. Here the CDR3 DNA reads TGTGCCAGCAGGGGGCCTAATGAAAAACTGTTTTTT. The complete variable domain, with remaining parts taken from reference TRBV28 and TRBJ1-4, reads DVKVTQSSRYLVKRTGEKVFLECVQDMDHENMFWYRQDPGLGLRLIYFSYDVKMKEKGDIPEGYSVSREKKERFSLILESASTNQTSMYLCASRGPNEKLFFGSGTQLSVL.

As DNA, the CDR3 is TGTGCCAGCAGTGAAGCGCTAAGGCAGGGAGGAAACATTCAGTACTTC. Residues: CASSEALRQGGNIQYF. The chain links TRBV6-1 to TRBJ2-4; perhaps TRBD2 as D (6 bases). Germline V gene sequence: CDR1 MNHNS, CDR2 SASEGT. The CDR3 is 16 amino acids. Trimming pared 0 bases from V and 6 bases from J, leaving 15 bases between.

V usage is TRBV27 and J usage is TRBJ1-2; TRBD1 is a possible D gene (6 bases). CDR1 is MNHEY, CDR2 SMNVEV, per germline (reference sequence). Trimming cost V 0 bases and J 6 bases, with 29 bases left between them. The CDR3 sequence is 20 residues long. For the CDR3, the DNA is TGTGCCAGCAGTTTATCGAAGTCAGGGGACCGGGTTGGCAGGGGACATGGCTACACCTTC. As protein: CASSLSKSGDRVGRGHGYTF.

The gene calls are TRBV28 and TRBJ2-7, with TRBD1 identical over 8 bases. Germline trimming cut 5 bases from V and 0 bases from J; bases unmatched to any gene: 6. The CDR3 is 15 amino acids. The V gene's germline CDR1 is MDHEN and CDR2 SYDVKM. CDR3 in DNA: TGTGCCAGCAGTGGATCCGGGACAGGCTCCTACGAGCAGTACTTC. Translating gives CASSGSGTGSYEQYF.

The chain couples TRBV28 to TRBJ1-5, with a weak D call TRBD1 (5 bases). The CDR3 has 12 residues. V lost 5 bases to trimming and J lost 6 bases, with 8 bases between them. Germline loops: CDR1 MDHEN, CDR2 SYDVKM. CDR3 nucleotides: TGTGCCAGCAGTGGTCAGGGTCAGCCCCAGCATTTT. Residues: CASSGQGQPQHF.

The CDR3 DNA sequence: TGTGCCAGCAGCTTGGGGGGGAGCCTTAATGGCTACACCTTC. As protein: CASSLGGSLNGYTF. V gene TRBV7-2 combines with J gene TRBJ1-2; the D gene is possibly TRBD1 (5 bases). CDR3 length equals 14 residues. CDR1 is SGHTA, CDR2 FQGNSA, per germline. Trimming took off 3 bases at V and 6 bases at J, with 14 bases between the two ends. Full variable domain (outside the CDR3, taken from reference TRBV7-2 and TRBJ1-2): GAGVSQSPSNKVTEKGKDVELRCDPISGHTALYWYRQSLGQGLEFLIYFQGNSAPDKSGLPSDRFSAERTGGSVSTLTIQRTQQEDSAVYLCASSLGGSLNGYTFGSGTRLTVV.

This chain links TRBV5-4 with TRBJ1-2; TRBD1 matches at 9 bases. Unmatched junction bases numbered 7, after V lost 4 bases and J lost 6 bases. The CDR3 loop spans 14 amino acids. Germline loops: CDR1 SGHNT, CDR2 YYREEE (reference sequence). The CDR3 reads CASSPRQGVNGYTF. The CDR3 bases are TGTGCCAGCAGCCCCAGACAGGGGGTAAATGGCTACACCTTC.